These T cell receptor beta chains were read from a single sample in a study of blood T cell repertoires in COVID-19. The repertoire was sequenced with immunoSEQ multiplex PCR; TCRdb's copy has only in-frame clones and lacks some. The repertoire includes about 200,000 clones, 88% of them detected once, and 1.5% to 2% sits in the top ten. The material sequenced was peripheral blood. These receptors were taken from a man aged 18 to 29 with active or convalescent COVID-19. The CDR3 runs from the conserved cysteine through the conserved F or W. The D gene is left open where the match is weak. Clone size is stated in some rows and not others, as once, few, many or a class when expanded.

d_gene: -
j_gene: TRBJ1-2
v_gene: TRBV19
abundance: -
CDR3nt: TGTGCCAGTAGTCGGGACTCTGACTACACCTTC
CDR3aa: CASSRDSDYTF

d_gene: -
j_gene: TRBJ2-7
v_gene: TRBV7-9
abundance: -
CDR3nt: TGTGCCAGCAGCTCCCGACAGCCCTACGAGCAGTACTTC
CDR3aa: CASSSRQPYEQYF

d_gene: -
j_gene: TRBJ1-4
v_gene: TRBV10-3
abundance: -
CDR3nt: TGTGCCATCAGTGAAAGGGAGGATGAAAAACTGTTTTTT
CDR3aa: CAISEREDEKLFF

d_gene: TRBD2
j_gene: TRBJ2-7
v_gene: TRBV15
abundance: -
CDR3nt: TGTGCCACCAGCAGAGAGGGGACTAGCGGGAGAGGAGGGGTCTCCTACGAGCAGTACTTC
CDR3aa: CATSREGTSGRGGVSYEQYF

d_gene: -
j_gene: TRBJ1-1
v_gene: TRBV10-3
abundance: -
CDR3nt: TGTGCCACCTTCGGGGGGAGGACGGGCACTGAAGCTTTCTTT
CDR3aa: CATFGGRTGTEAFF

d_gene: -
j_gene: TRBJ1-2
v_gene: TRBV2
abundance: few
CDR3nt: TGTGCCAGCGGGGGCAATAACTATGGCTACACCTTC
CDR3aa: CASGGNNYGYTF

d_gene: -
j_gene: TRBJ2-5
v_gene: TRBV2
abundance: -
CDR3nt: TGTGCCACAAACTATGGACAGCCCCAAGAGACCCAGTACTTC
CDR3aa: CATNYGQPQETQYF

d_gene: -
j_gene: TRBJ2-1
v_gene: TRBV5-1
abundance: -
CDR3nt: TGCGCCAGCAGCTTGGACAGTTACAATGAGCAGTTCTTC
CDR3aa: CASSLDSYNEQFF

d_gene: TRBD1
j_gene: TRBJ1-4
v_gene: TRBV5-1
abundance: once
CDR3nt: TGCGCCAGCAGCTTGTTCGGGACAGCATCTTCAGAAAAACTGTTTTTT
CDR3aa: CASSLFGTASSEKLFF

d_gene: TRBD1
j_gene: TRBJ2-1
v_gene: TRBV4-1
abundance: -
CDR3nt: TGCGCCAGCAGCCATAGGGACAGGGGGCTGGATGAGCAGTTCTTC
CDR3aa: CASSHRDRGLDEQFF

d_gene: TRBD2
j_gene: TRBJ2-3
v_gene: TRBV3-1/TRBV3-2
abundance: -
CDR3nt: TGTGCCAGCAGCCAAGATGGGACTAGCGGGATCGTAGATACGCAGTATTTT
CDR3aa: CASSQDGTSGIVDTQYF

d_gene: TRBD1
j_gene: TRBJ1-1
v_gene: TRBV7-8
abundance: -
CDR3nt: TGTGCCAGCAGCTTAGTGGACAGGGGGTCCACTGAAGCTTTCTTT
CDR3aa: CASSLVDRGSTEAFF

d_gene: TRBD1
j_gene: TRBJ2-7
v_gene: TRBV11-2
abundance: few
CDR3nt: TGTGCCAGCAGCCTTCTTAGGGGACAGCAAGGAGGCGAGCAGTACTTC
CDR3aa: CASSLLRGQQGGEQYF

d_gene: TRBD2
j_gene: TRBJ2-7
v_gene: TRBV18
abundance: -
CDR3nt: TGTGCCAGCTCACCACCCGGGACTAGTGACCACCTCTACGAGCAGTACTTC
CDR3aa: CASSPPGTSDHLYEQYF

d_gene: TRBD2
j_gene: TRBJ2-7
v_gene: TRBV10-3
abundance: -
CDR3nt: TGTGCCACCCAGACTAGCCCCGAGCGCGAGCAGTACTTC
CDR3aa: CATQTSPEREQYF

d_gene: TRBD2
j_gene: TRBJ2-7
v_gene: TRBV11-3
abundance: once
CDR3nt: TGTGCCAGCAGCTTAGCCGGGACTACTCACGAGCAGTACTTC
CDR3aa: CASSLAGTTHEQYF

d_gene: TRBD1
j_gene: TRBJ1-2
v_gene: TRBV6-5
abundance: -
CDR3nt: TGTGCCAGCAGTTACTCGGGACAGGGGGGTTATGGCTACACCTTC
CDR3aa: CASSYSGQGGYGYTF

d_gene: TRBD2
j_gene: TRBJ2-1
v_gene: TRBV6-4
abundance: few
CDR3nt: TGTGCCAGCAGTCCACTAGCGGGAGGATACAATGAGCAGTTCTTC
CDR3aa: CASSPLAGGYNEQFF

d_gene: TRBD2
j_gene: TRBJ2-3
v_gene: TRBV4-3
abundance: -
CDR3nt: TGCGCCAGCAGCCGATCCCGACTAGCGGCTAATCCAGATACGCAGTATTTT
CDR3aa: CASSRSRLAANPDTQYF

d_gene: -
j_gene: TRBJ2-2
v_gene: TRBV25-1
abundance: -
CDR3nt: TGTGCCAGCAGTGAATTGGACGGGAGAGGTTCCGGGGAGCTGTTTTTT
CDR3aa: CASSELDGRGSGELFF

d_gene: TRBD2
j_gene: TRBJ2-7
v_gene: TRBV4-1
abundance: -
CDR3nt: TGCGCCAGCAGCCAAGATAGGGCGGGAGGGTACTCTGTGCAGTACTTC
CDR3aa: CASSQDRAGGYSVQYF

d_gene: -
j_gene: TRBJ1-1
v_gene: TRBV10-3
abundance: -
CDR3nt: TGTGCCACCACAAACCCGAACACTGAAGCTTTCTTT
CDR3aa: CATTNPNTEAFF

d_gene: TRBD2
j_gene: TRBJ2-1
v_gene: TRBV3-1/TRBV3-2
abundance: once
CDR3nt: TGTGCCAGCAGCTCCTCAGAACCGGGACTAGCGGGATACTACAATGAGCAGTTCTTC
CDR3aa: CASSSSEPGLAGYYNEQFF

d_gene: TRBD1
j_gene: TRBJ2-3
v_gene: TRBV28
abundance: -
CDR3nt: TGTGCCAGCAGTTTAGGTCTGGACAGGGGGCGGTATACGCAGTATTTT
CDR3aa: CASSLGLDRGRYTQYF

d_gene: -
j_gene: TRBJ1-1
v_gene: TRBV9
abundance: few
CDR3nt: TGTGCCAGCAGCTCCGGTGGGGGGGCCACTGAAGCTTTCTTT
CDR3aa: CASSSGGGATEAFF

d_gene: -
j_gene: TRBJ2-5
v_gene: TRBV6-5
abundance: -
CDR3nt: TGTGCCAGCAGTTACTTGGGGGTTCGGGGGCAAGAGACCCAGTACTTC
CDR3aa: CASSYLGVRGQETQYF

d_gene: TRBD2
j_gene: TRBJ2-1
v_gene: TRBV7-9
abundance: once
CDR3nt: TGTGCCAGCAGCTTAATCGGGACTAGCGGGAGCGGTGAGCAGTTCTTC
CDR3aa: CASSLIGTSGSGEQFF

d_gene: -
j_gene: TRBJ1-1
v_gene: TRBV5-1
abundance: -
CDR3nt: TGCGCCAGCAGCTTGGAAGGACAGACGGGTTTAACTGAAGCTTTCTTT
CDR3aa: CASSLEGQTGLTEAFF

d_gene: TRBD1
j_gene: TRBJ1-4
v_gene: TRBV30
abundance: -
CDR3nt: TGTGCCTGGAACCAACCTACAGGGGCCCGCGGCGCAACTAATGAAAAACTGTTTTTT
CDR3aa: CAWNQPTGARGATNEKLFF

d_gene: -
j_gene: TRBJ1-3
v_gene: TRBV3-1/TRBV3-2
abundance: -
CDR3nt: TGTGCCAGCAGCCAAAGCCCCGGGTCTGGAAACACCATATATTTT
CDR3aa: CASSQSPGSGNTIYF

d_gene: TRBD1
j_gene: TRBJ1-5
v_gene: TRBV30
abundance: -
CDR3nt: TGTGCCTGGAGCCAGGGACAGGGGGACAATCAGCCCCAGCATTTT
CDR3aa: CAWSQGQGDNQPQHF

d_gene: -
j_gene: TRBJ1-4
v_gene: TRBV6-5
abundance: -
CDR3nt: TGTGCCAGCAGCTTTACGGGACACAATAATGAAAAACTGTTTTTT
CDR3aa: CASSFTGHNNEKLFF

d_gene: -
j_gene: TRBJ2-3
v_gene: TRBV6-5
abundance: -
CDR3nt: TGTGCCAGCAGTAGTACAAGAGGTGATACGCAGTATTTT
CDR3aa: CASSSTRGDTQYF

d_gene: TRBD2
j_gene: TRBJ2-1
v_gene: TRBV10-3
abundance: once
CDR3nt: TGTGCCATCAGTACGCAGATGGCGGGAGGGCCAGGAGAGCAGTTCTTC
CDR3aa: CAISTQMAGGPGEQFF

d_gene: -
j_gene: TRBJ2-4
v_gene: TRBV7-9
abundance: -
CDR3nt: TGTGCCAGCAGCCCACCCGACCCCCCGGGGTCCAAAAACATTCAGTACTTC
CDR3aa: CASSPPDPPGSKNIQYF

d_gene: -
j_gene: TRBJ2-3
v_gene: TRBV6-5
abundance: -
CDR3nt: TGTGCCAGCAGTAGGAGGGGCCCAGATACGCAGTATTTT
CDR3aa: CASSRRGPDTQYF

d_gene: -
j_gene: TRBJ2-7
v_gene: TRBV9
abundance: -
CDR3nt: TGTGCCAGCAGCGTGTTGGCTTACTCCTACGAGCAGTACTTC
CDR3aa: CASSVLAYSYEQYF

d_gene: TRBD1
j_gene: TRBJ1-4
v_gene: TRBV7-3
abundance: -
CDR3nt: TGTGCCAGCAGCCCCGGACAGGGGAAAAATGAAAAACTGTTTTTT
CDR3aa: CASSPGQGKNEKLFF

d_gene: TRBD1
j_gene: TRBJ2-5
v_gene: TRBV3-1/TRBV3-2
abundance: -
CDR3nt: TGTGCCAGCAGCCATACAGGGGTGGAGACCCAGTACTTC
CDR3aa: CASSHTGVETQYF

d_gene: -
j_gene: TRBJ2-1
v_gene: TRBV6-5
abundance: -
CDR3nt: TGTGCCAGCAGTCTGTTTAATGAGCAGTTCTTC
CDR3aa: CASSLFNEQFF

d_gene: TRBD2
j_gene: TRBJ2-1
v_gene: TRBV7-9
abundance: -
CDR3nt: TGTGCCAGCAGCTTTGGGACTAGCGCTTACAATGAGCAGTTCTTC
CDR3aa: CASSFGTSAYNEQFF

d_gene: -
j_gene: TRBJ1-3
v_gene: TRBV27
abundance: -
CDR3nt: TGTGCCACCCAGTGGACAGTCTCTGGAAACACCATATATTTT
CDR3aa: CATQWTVSGNTIYF

d_gene: -
j_gene: TRBJ1-1
v_gene: TRBV7-3
abundance: -
CDR3nt: TGTGCCAGCAGCTCGCAGGGAAACACTGAAGCTTTCTTT
CDR3aa: CASSSQGNTEAFF

d_gene: -
j_gene: TRBJ1-2
v_gene: TRBV11-2
abundance: -
CDR3nt: TGTGCCAGCAGCCGATCCTCGACAGGAGGCTACACCTTC
CDR3aa: CASSRSSTGGYTF

d_gene: -
j_gene: TRBJ1-5
v_gene: TRBV18
abundance: -
CDR3nt: TGTGCCAGCTCCGCCTACAATCAGCCCCAGCATTTT
CDR3aa: CASSAYNQPQHF

d_gene: -
j_gene: TRBJ2-7
v_gene: TRBV12-5
abundance: -
CDR3nt: TGTGCTAGTGGGCCACCGACAGGTTCCCACGAGCAGTACTTC
CDR3aa: CASGPPTGSHEQYF

d_gene: TRBD1
j_gene: TRBJ1-1
v_gene: TRBV19
abundance: -
CDR3nt: TGTGCCAGTAGTCCGGGACAGGGAAACACTGAAGCTTTCTTT
CDR3aa: CASSPGQGNTEAFF

d_gene: TRBD2
j_gene: TRBJ2-1
v_gene: TRBV5-5
abundance: -
CDR3nt: TGTGCCAGCAGCTTGGGTCCGGCGGGAGGGAGTGAGCAGTTCTTC
CDR3aa: CASSLGPAGGSEQFF

d_gene: -
j_gene: TRBJ1-5
v_gene: TRBV19
abundance: -
CDR3nt: TGTGCCAGTAGTTCCTCAGGTGGGCCCCAGCATTTT
CDR3aa: CASSSSGGPQHF

d_gene: -
j_gene: TRBJ2-7
v_gene: TRBV5-1
abundance: -
CDR3nt: TGCGCCAGCAGTCTGGTCAGAACCTACGAGCAGTACTTC
CDR3aa: CASSLVRTYEQYF

d_gene: -
j_gene: TRBJ2-5
v_gene: TRBV25-1
abundance: -
CDR3nt: TGTGCCAGCAGTGAAACAGGGAGGGGCTTAGAGACCCAGTACTTC
CDR3aa: CASSETGRGLETQYF